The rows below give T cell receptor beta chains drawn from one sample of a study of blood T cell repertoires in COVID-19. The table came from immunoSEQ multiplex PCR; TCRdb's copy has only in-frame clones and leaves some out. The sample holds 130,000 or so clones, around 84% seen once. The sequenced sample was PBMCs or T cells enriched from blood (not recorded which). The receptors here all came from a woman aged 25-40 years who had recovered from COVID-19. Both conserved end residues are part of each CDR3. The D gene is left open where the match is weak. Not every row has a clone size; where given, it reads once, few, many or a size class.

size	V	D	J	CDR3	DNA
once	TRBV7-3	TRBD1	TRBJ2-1	CASSLTGDSYNEQFF	TGTGCCAGCAGCCTGACAGGGGACTCCTACAATGAGCAGTTCTTC
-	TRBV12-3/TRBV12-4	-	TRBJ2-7	CASSETGEQYF	TGTGCCAGCAGTGAAACAGGAGAGCAGTACTTC
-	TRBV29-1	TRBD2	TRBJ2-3	CSAGGGLFTDTQYF	TGCAGCGCCGGGGGGGGACTATTCACAGATACGCAGTATTTT
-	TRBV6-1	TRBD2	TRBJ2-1	CASRELAGGLGGNEQFF	TGTGCCAGCAGAGAACTAGCGGGAGGGCTCGGTGGAAATGAGCAGTTCTTC
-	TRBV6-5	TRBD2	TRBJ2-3	CASSRGTSGTDTQYF	TGTGCCAGCAGTCGTGGGACTAGCGGCACAGATACGCAGTATTTT
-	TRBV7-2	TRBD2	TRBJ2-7	CASSYLRGGRSEQYF	TGTGCCAGCAGCTACCTCCGGGGGGGTAGGTCCGAGCAGTACTTC
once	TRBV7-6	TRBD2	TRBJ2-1	CASSLPRSGSNNEQFF	TGTGCCAGCAGCTTACCAAGGAGCGGGAGCAACAATGAGCAGTTCTTC
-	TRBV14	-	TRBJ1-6	CASSQERGIGNSPLHF	TGTGCCAGCAGCCAAGAGAGGGGGATAGGTAATTCACCCCTCCACTTT
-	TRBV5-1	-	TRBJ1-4	CASSPGTAEEKLFF	TGCGCCAGCAGCCCCGGGACTGCGGAGGAAAAACTGTTTTTT
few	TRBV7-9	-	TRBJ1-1	CASSLVRGRGTEAFF	TGTGCCAGCAGCTTAGTTAGAGGGAGGGGAACTGAAGCTTTCTTT
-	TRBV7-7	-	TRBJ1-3	CASSAYPRGRAGNTIYF	TGTGCTAGCAGCGCATACCCAAGGGGGAGGGCTGGAAACACCATATATTTT
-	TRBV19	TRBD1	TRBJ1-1	CASSQNIWLGQGKGTEAFF	TGTGCCAGTAGCCAAAACATTTGGCTGGGACAGGGGAAAGGAACTGAAGCTTTCTTT
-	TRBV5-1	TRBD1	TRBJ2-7	CASNRDRGSYEQYF	TGCGCCAGCAATCGGGACAGGGGGTCGTACGAGCAGTACTTC
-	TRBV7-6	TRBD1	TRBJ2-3	CASSIEGAFNTDTQYF	TGTGCCAGCAGCATCGAGGGGGCCTTTAACACAGATACGCAGTATTTT
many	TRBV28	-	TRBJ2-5	CASSFILGTSETQYF	TGTGCCAGCAGTTTCATTTTAGGGACATCGGAGACCCAGTACTTC
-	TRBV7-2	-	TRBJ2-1	CASSLAGRSNEQFF	TGTGCCAGCAGCTTAGCAGGGAGGTCAAATGAGCAGTTCTTC
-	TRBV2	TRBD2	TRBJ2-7	CASSEGWGGRAYEQYF	TGTGCCAGCAGTGAAGGATGGGGCGGGAGGGCCTACGAGCAGTACTTC
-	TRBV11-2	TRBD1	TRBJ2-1	CASSLDDRGNNEQFF	TGTGCCAGCAGCTTAGATGACAGGGGGAACAATGAGCAGTTCTTC
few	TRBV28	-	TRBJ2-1	CASSLLGGTYNEQFF	TGTGCCAGCAGCCTACTAGGTGGGACCTACAATGAGCAGTTCTTC
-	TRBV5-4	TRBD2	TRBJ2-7	CASSPRREVYEQYF	TGTGCCAGCAGCCCGCGTCGGGAGGTCTACGAGCAGTACTTC
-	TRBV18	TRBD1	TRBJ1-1	CASSPRTGGQNTEAFF	TGTGCCAGCTCACCAAGGACAGGGGGCCAGAACACTGAAGCTTTCTTT
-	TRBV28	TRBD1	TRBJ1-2	CASSLWDRTTSGYTF	TGTGCCAGCAGTTTATGGGACAGGACAACGAGTGGCTACACCTTC
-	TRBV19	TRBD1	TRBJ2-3	CASNNEGQGSDTQYF	TGTGCCAGCAACAACGAGGGACAGGGGTCAGATACGCAGTATTTT
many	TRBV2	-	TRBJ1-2	CASEDTVNGYTF	TGTGCCAGTGAGGACACCGTTAATGGCTACACCTTC
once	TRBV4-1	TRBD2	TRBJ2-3	CASSQGTSGRAGTDTQYF	TGCGCCAGCAGCCAAGGAACTAGCGGGAGGGCCGGGACAGATACGCAGTATTTT
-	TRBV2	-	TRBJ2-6	CASSKDTSGANVLTF	TGTGCCAGCAGTAAAGACACGTCTGGGGCCAACGTCCTGACTTTC
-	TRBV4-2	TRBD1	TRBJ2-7	CASSQVRDRDSYEQYF	TGTGCCAGCAGCCAAGTGAGGGACAGGGACTCCTACGAGCAGTACTTC
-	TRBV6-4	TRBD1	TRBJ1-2	CASIRDRAGYGYTF	TGTGCCAGCATCAGGGACAGGGCAGGGTATGGCTACACCTTC
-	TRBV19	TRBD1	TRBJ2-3	CASSLGTGGRTDTQYF	TGTGCCAGTAGTCTCGGGACAGGGGGCCGAACAGATACGCAGTATTTT
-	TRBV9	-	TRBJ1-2	CASSVQDINYGYTF	TGTGCCAGCAGCGTACAGGATATAAACTATGGCTACACCTTC
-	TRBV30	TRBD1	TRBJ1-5	CAWNPGQGGVGNQPQHF	TGTGCCTGGAACCCGGGACAGGGGGGAGTAGGCAATCAGCCCCAGCATTTT
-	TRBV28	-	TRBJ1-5	CASSLAGNQPQHF	TGTGCCAGCAGTTTGGCGGGCAATCAGCCCCAGCATTTT
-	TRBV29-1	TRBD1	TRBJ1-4	CSVGWDSDEKLFF	TGCAGCGTTGGATGGGACAGTGATGAAAAACTGTTTTTT
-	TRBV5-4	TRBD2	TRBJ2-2	CASSYKRLAGGSNTGELFF	TGTGCCAGCAGCTACAAGAGACTAGCGGGAGGCAGCAACACCGGGGAGCTGTTTTTT
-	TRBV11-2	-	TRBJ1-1	CASRATGIMNTEAFF	TGTGCCAGCAGGGCTACAGGTATCATGAACACTGAAGCTTTCTTT
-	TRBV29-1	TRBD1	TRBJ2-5	CSAGGDRGFQYF	TGCAGCGCTGGGGGGGACAGGGGTTTTCAGTACTTC
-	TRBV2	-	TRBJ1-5	CASSTQGIGNQPQHF	TGTGCCAGCAGTACCCAGGGGATTGGCAATCAGCCCCAGCATTTT
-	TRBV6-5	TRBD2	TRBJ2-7	CASSLVQAGSYEQYF	TGTGCCAGCAGTTTAGTACAAGCGGGGTCCTACGAGCAGTACTTC
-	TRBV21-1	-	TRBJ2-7	CASSNARALSYEQYF	TGTGCCAGCAGCAACGCCAGGGCGCTCTCCTACGAGCAGTACTTC
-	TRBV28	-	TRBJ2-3	CAAVPLGEGTDTQYF	TGTGCCGCAGTTCCTCTGGGAGAGGGTACAGATACGCAGTATTTT
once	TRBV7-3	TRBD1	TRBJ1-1	CASRETGQTEAFF	TGTGCCAGCAGAGAGACAGGGCAGACTGAAGCTTTCTTT
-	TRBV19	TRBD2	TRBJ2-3	CASSIRGLAAQYF	TGTGCCAGTAGTATACGAGGACTAGCGGCGCAGTATTTT
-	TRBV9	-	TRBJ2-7	CASSKTPGSLDEQYF	TGTGCCAGCAGCAAAACCCCCGGGTCCCTAGACGAGCAGTACTTC
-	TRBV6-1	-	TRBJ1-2	CASSERDIRGYTF	TGTGCCAGCAGTGAGAGGGACATAAGGGGCTACACCTTC
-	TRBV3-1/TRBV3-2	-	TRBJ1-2	CASSQDLYGYTF	TGTGCCAGCAGCCAAGATCTCTATGGCTACACCTTC